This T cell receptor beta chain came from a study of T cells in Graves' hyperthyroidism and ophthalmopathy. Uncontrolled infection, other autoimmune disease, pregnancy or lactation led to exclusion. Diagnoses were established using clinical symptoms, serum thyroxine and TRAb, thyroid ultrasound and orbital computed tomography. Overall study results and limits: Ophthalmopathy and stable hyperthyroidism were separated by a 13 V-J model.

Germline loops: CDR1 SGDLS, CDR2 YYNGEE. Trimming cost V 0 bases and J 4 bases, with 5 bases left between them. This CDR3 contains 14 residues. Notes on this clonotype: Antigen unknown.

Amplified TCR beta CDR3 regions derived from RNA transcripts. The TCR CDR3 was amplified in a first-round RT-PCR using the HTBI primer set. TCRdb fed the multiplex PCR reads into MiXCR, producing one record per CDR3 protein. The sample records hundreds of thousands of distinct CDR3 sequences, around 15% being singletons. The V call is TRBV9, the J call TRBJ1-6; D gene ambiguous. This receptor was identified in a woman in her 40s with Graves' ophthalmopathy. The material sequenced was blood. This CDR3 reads CASSVVDYNSPLHF. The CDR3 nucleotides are TGTGCCAGCAGCGTAGTAGATTATAATTCACCCCTCCACTTT.